The rows below give T cell receptor beta chains drawn from one sample of a study of blood T cell repertoires in COVID-19. The repertoire was sequenced with immunoSEQ multiplex PCR; TCRdb's copy has only in-frame clones and lacks some. Of approximately 280,000 clones listed, approximately 88% are singletons. Sequencing used peripheral blood. These receptors all stem from a human donor with COVID-19, enrolled during active disease. The donor label of this sample is uncertain. Each CDR3 is given with its conserved first and last residue. Each record gives: V gene, CDR3 length, D gene, clone size, J gene, CDR3 DNA, CDR3 protein. The D gene is left open where the match is weak. Part of the rows lack a size; the others show once, few, many or a class for expanded clones.

>TRBV5-4|13|TRBD1|NA|TRBJ1-1
TGTGCCAGCAGCGGTCCAGGGGGCACTGAAGCTTTCTTT
CASSGPGGTEAFF
>TRBV5-1|17|TRBD1|NA|TRBJ2-1
TGCGCCAGCAGCCCGAGAGGACAGGGGGCAACCTACAATGAGCAGTTCTTC
CASSPRGQGATYNEQFF
>TRBV2|15|TRBD1|once|TRBJ2-1
TGTGCCAGCAGACAGGGGTTGACGTTCTCCAATGAGCAGTTCTTC
CASRQGLTFSNEQFF
>TRBV10-3|14|NA|NA|TRBJ2-1
TGTGCCATCAGCAACCAGGCTAGCGTAGATGAGCAGTTCTTC
CAISNQASVDEQFF
>TRBV6-1|16|TRBD2|NA|TRBJ2-7
TGTGCCAGCAGTGGACTAGCGGGAGTCAAGTGGTACGAGCAGTACTTC
CASSGLAGVKWYEQYF
>TRBV5-1|14|NA|once|TRBJ2-7
TGCGCCAGCAGCTTGGCCGAGGTCGCCTACGAGCAGTACTTC
CASSLAEVAYEQYF
>TRBV5-4|15|NA|NA|TRBJ2-1
TGTGCCAGCAGCTTGCGCTCGGGAGTTCGCAATGAGCAGTTCTTC
CASSLRSGVRNEQFF
>TRBV7-7|15|NA|NA|TRBJ2-1
TGTGCTAGCAGCTTAGGGGCCAGCCTCTACAATGAGCAGTTCTTC
CASSLGASLYNEQFF
>TRBV11-1|15|TRBD1|NA|TRBJ2-5
TGTGCCAGCAGCCCCCGGGACAGGGGGCCGGAGACCCAGTACTTC
CASSPRDRGPETQYF
>TRBV5-6|13|NA|NA|TRBJ1-2
TGTGCCAGCAGCTTGCGTGGCGGGTGGGGCTACACCTTC
CASSLRGGWGYTF
>TRBV27|12|NA|NA|TRBJ1-1
TGTGCCAGCAGTTTCTCAGGGACTGAAGCTTTCTTT
CASSFSGTEAFF
>TRBV28|14|NA|NA|TRBJ1-2
TGTGCCAGCAAAACTACCGGACTGGCCTATGGCTACACCTTC
CASKTTGLAYGYTF
>TRBV13|17|TRBD1|NA|TRBJ1-2
TGTGCCAGCAGCTTATTTTGGGGGGGACAGGTCAGGAATGGCTACACCTTC
CASSLFWGGQVRNGYTF
>TRBV6-4|13|TRBD1|NA|TRBJ1-4
TGTGCCAGCTCGCGGGACAGGGGTGAAAAACTGTTTTTT
CASSRDRGEKLFF
>TRBV6-5|15|TRBD1|NA|TRBJ1-2
TGTGCCAGCAGGCTACAGGGGGCAGCTAACTATGGCTACACCTTC
CASRLQGAANYGYTF
>TRBV5-1|15|NA|NA|TRBJ2-1
TGCGCCAGCAGCTTGGTACGCGCAACCCTCGATGAGCAGTTCTTC
CASSLVRATLDEQFF
>TRBV21-1|15|NA|NA|TRBJ2-7
TGTGCCAGCCTACATCGGACAGGGAGAGGCTACGAGCAGTACTTC
CASLHRTGRGYEQYF
>TRBV27|16|TRBD1|NA|TRBJ1-2
TGTGCCAGCCCCAGGGACAGGGAAACCTATGTGTGTGGCTACACCTTC
CASPRDRETYVCGYTF
>TRBV7-7|15|NA|NA|TRBJ2-2
TGTGCTAGCAGCTCTATCGGGTCGAACACCGGGGAGCTGTTTTTT
CASSSIGSNTGELFF
>TRBV2|15|NA|NA|TRBJ1-5
TGTGCCAGCAGTCTGCGGGGGGGTAGCAATCAGCCCCAGCATTTT
CASSLRGGSNQPQHF
>TRBV19|13|NA|NA|TRBJ1-1
TGTGCCAGTAGTACGAGTAGGAACACTGAAGCTTTCTTT
CASSTSRNTEAFF
>TRBV2|17|TRBD2|once|TRBJ2-3
TGTGCCAGCAGTACGACTAGCGGGAGGGCTAGCACAGATACGCAGTATTTT
CASSTTSGRASTDTQYF
>TRBV5-4|15|TRBD2|NA|TRBJ2-3
TGTGCCAGCAGCTCCACCGAAATAGCGGGGGCCACGCAGTATTTT
CASSSTEIAGATQYF
>TRBV11-3|15|TRBD2|NA|TRBJ2-7
TGTGCCAGCAGCAAGGGACTAGCGGAGACCTACGAGCAGTACTTC
CASSKGLAETYEQYF
>TRBV10-1|15|NA|NA|TRBJ1-1
TGCGCCAGCAGTGAGTCCCCGGGAGGGGACACTGAAGCTTTCTTT
CASSESPGGDTEAFF
>TRBV4-1|16|NA|once|TRBJ1-4
TGCGCCAGCAGCCAAGATTCGGCAGGGGCTAATGAAAAACTGTTTTTT
CASSQDSAGANEKLFF
>TRBV6-6|13|NA|NA|TRBJ2-7
TGTGCCAGCAGCCCGGGATCAAAATACGAGCAGTACTTC
CASSPGSKYEQYF
>TRBV20-1|11|NA|NA|TRBJ2-1
TGCAGTGCTAGATCTGGTGGCGAGCAGTTCTTC
CSARSGGEQFF
>TRBV30|13|NA|NA|TRBJ1-2
TGTGCCTGGAGGCTAACAGGCGCCTATGGCTACACCTTC
CAWRLTGAYGYTF
>TRBV20-1|11|NA|NA|TRBJ2-3
TGCAGTGCTAGACTCACAGATACGCAGTATTTT
CSARLTDTQYF
>TRBV5-1|17|NA|NA|TRBJ1-3
TGCGCCAGCAGCTTGTGGGGGCAGCGAAACTCTGGAAACACCATATATTTT
CASSLWGQRNSGNTIYF
>TRBV6-5|14|NA|NA|TRBJ1-1
TGTGCCAGCAGTCTTCTAGACTGGGGGCGCGAGGCTTTCTTT
CASSLLDWGREAFF
>TRBV7-2|15|TRBD1|NA|TRBJ1-2
TGTGCCAGCAGCGAGAGGACAGGGGAGGGGTATGGCTACACCTTC
CASSERTGEGYGYTF
>TRBV5-7|15|NA|NA|TRBJ2-7
TGTGCCAGCAGCTTGGATTCCGACAGGTCAGGCGAGCAGTACTTC
CASSLDSDRSGEQYF
>TRBV15|16|NA|NA|TRBJ2-3
TGTGCCACCAGCAGAGATGGTGGGGCTAGCACAGATACGCAGTATTTT
CATSRDGGASTDTQYF
>TRBV4-3|16|NA|NA|TRBJ2-2
TGCGCCAGCAGCCGCGCACTAGGGTCGGGGACCGGGGAGCTGTTTTTT
CASSRALGSGTGELFF
>TRBV27|13|NA|once|TRBJ2-2
TGTGCCAGCAGTCCCCTCAACACCGGGGAGCTGTTTTTT
CASSPLNTGELFF
>TRBV3-1/TRBV3-2|12|NA|NA|TRBJ2-7
TGTGCCAGCAGCCAAGGGGCTCTGGGGCAGTACTTC
CASSQGALGQYF
>TRBV28|14|TRBD1|NA|TRBJ1-5
TGTGCCAGCGCGACAGGGGGCAATCATCAGCCCCAGCATTTT
CASATGGNHQPQHF
>TRBV6-5|15|TRBD1|once|TRBJ1-5
TGTGCCAGCAGCCAGGGACAGGGGGTGAATCAGCCCCAGCATTTT
CASSQGQGVNQPQHF
>TRBV28|16|TRBD2|NA|TRBJ2-3
TGTGCCAGCAGTCCGGGACTAGCGGGAGGTGCAGATACGCAGTATTTT
CASSPGLAGGADTQYF
>TRBV29-1|12|NA|few|TRBJ2-7
TGCAGCGTCCGGACAGTTTCGTACGAGCAGTACTTC
CSVRTVSYEQYF
>TRBV11-2|15|TRBD1|few|TRBJ2-5
TGTGCCAGCAGCTACAGGGGGATCGGGGGAGAGACCCAGTACTTC
CASSYRGIGGETQYF
>TRBV4-3|13|NA|NA|TRBJ2-7
TGCGCCAGCAGCCAGGGACACTTTGGCGAGCAGTACTTC
CASSQGHFGEQYF
>TRBV19|15|NA|NA|TRBJ1-5
TGTGCCAGTAGTATAGAGGGCAACCGCAATCAGCCCCAGCATTTT
CASSIEGNRNQPQHF
>TRBV19|14|NA|NA|TRBJ2-1
TGTGCCAGTAGTATTCAGGGTGGCTACAATGAGCAGTTCTTC
CASSIQGGYNEQFF
>TRBV5-5|14|TRBD1|once|TRBJ1-5
TGTGCCAGCAGCCTAGGGACAGTAAATCAGCCCCAGCATTTT
CASSLGTVNQPQHF
>TRBV9|15|TRBD2|few|TRBJ2-1
TGTGCCAGCAGCGCGACTAGCGGGATTAATAATGAGCAGTTCTTC
CASSATSGINNEQFF